This T cell receptor (beta chain) was observed in a study of metastatic and nonmetastatic thyroid tumors. The germline CDR1 and CDR2 sequences are DFQATT and SNEGSKA (reference sequence). This CDR3 has 13 residues. Trimming took off 5 bases at V and 2 bases at J, with 13 bases between the two ends. This clone has at least ten counts. Other nucleotide sequences from this sample produce the same CDR3. All patients were treatment-naive before thyroid surgery. TCRdb re-called clones via MiXCR from the PCR reads. The table records around 30,000 clones, 10% to 12% of them present only once. The sequenced sample consisted of blood. This TCR was recovered from a female donor with papillary thyroid cancer or a benign thyroid nodule (not recorded which). Some clones in this sample may be carry-over from other donors' samples. The V gene is TRBV20-1, the J gene TRBJ2-7, with D possibly matching TRBD2 (6 bases). The CDR3 reads CSAGGGATYEQYF. The CDR3 DNA reads TGCAGTGCTGGCGGCGGGGCCACCTACGAGCAGTACTTC.